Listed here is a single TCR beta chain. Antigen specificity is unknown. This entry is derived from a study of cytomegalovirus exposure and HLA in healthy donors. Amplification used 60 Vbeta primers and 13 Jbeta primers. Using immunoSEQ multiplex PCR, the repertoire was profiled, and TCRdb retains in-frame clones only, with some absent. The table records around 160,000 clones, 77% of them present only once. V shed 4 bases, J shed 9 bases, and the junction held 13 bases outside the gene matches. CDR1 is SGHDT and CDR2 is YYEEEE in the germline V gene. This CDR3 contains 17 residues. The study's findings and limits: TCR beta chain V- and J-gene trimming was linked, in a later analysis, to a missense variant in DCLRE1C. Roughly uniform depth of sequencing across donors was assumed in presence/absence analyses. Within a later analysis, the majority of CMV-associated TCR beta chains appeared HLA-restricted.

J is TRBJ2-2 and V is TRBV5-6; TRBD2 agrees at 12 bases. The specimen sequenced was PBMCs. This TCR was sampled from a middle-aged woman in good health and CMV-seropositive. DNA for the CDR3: TGTGCCAGCAGCCGATTTCGGACTAGCGGGATGGTAAGGGAGCTGTTTTTT. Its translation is CASSRFRTSGMVRELFF.